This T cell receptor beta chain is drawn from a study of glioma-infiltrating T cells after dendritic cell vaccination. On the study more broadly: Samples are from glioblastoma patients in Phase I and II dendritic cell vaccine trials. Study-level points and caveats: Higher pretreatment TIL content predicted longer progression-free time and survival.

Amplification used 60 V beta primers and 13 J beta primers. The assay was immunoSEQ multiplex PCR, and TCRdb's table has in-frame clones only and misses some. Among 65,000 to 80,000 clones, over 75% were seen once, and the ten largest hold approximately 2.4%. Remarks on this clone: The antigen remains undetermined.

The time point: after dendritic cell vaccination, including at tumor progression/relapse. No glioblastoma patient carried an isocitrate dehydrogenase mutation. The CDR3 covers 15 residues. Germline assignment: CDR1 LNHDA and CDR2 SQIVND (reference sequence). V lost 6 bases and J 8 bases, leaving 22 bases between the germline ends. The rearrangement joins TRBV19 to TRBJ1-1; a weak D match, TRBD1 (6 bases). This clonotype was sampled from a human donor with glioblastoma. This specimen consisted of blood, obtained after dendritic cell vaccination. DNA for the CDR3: TGTGCCAGTAGACTAAACAGGGCCAGGGAGCCGGAAGCTTTCTTT. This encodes CASRLNRAREPEAFF.